This T cell receptor (beta chain) was identified during a study of cytomegalovirus exposure and HLA in healthy donors. General study findings and limits: Analyzed later, association rates of TCRs varied across HLA loci, with DRB1 most and HLA-C fewest. High specificity and sensitivity for cytomegalovirus status were reported for the classifier. Presence/absence analyses assumed roughly uniform sequencing depth across donors. For most TCR beta V segments, an earlier analysis put the productive rate at about 87% or about 30% of the time.

On this clone: What it binds is unknown.

The primer mix had 60 Vbeta and 13 Jbeta primers. Method: immunoSEQ multiplex PCR; TCRdb's copy keeps in-frame clones and lacks some. This table has around 35,000 clones, 81% appearing once. This CDR3 comprises 14 residues. V was shortened by 3 bases and J by 9 bases, with 12 bases between the two germline ends. Germline assignment: CDR1 LNHDA and CDR2 SQIVND (reference sequence). This receptor was taken from a woman aged 40-49 years in good health and CMV-seronegative. The genes are TRBV19 and TRBJ1-6, with a tentative D call TRBD1 (5 bases). The specimen was PBMCs. CDR3 region: CASSMPGIFSPLHF. The CDR3 region has the DNA TGTGCCAGTAGTATGCCAGGGATTTTTTCACCCCTCCACTTT.